The source of this TCR beta chain is a study of CD8 T cells in Susac syndrome. Trimming removed 5 bases from V and 4 bases from J, with 12 bases in between. The germline V gene has CDR1 MNHEY and CDR2 SVGAGI. The CDR3 spans 14 residues. The authors reverse transcribed roughly 0.5 to 1 ug RNA with random hexamers. A single record per CDR3 protein comes from TCRdb applying MiXCR to the immunoSEQ multiplex PCR reads. The top ten clones hold around 0.29% of a sample with fewer than 150,000 distinct CDR3 sequences, 94% of them seen once. Bulk CD8+ and CD4+ cells came from magnetic negative isolation; CD8+ TEMRA by FACS.

The chain recombines TRBV6-5 with TRBJ2-1; D perhaps matches TRBD1 (5 bases). Sequencing input: CD8+ T cells from PBMCs. This clonotype was obtained from a human donor in good health. The CDR3 spells CASSSGHVYNEQFF. CDR3 DNA: TGTGCCAGCAGTAGTGGACACGTGTACAATGAGCAGTTCTTC.